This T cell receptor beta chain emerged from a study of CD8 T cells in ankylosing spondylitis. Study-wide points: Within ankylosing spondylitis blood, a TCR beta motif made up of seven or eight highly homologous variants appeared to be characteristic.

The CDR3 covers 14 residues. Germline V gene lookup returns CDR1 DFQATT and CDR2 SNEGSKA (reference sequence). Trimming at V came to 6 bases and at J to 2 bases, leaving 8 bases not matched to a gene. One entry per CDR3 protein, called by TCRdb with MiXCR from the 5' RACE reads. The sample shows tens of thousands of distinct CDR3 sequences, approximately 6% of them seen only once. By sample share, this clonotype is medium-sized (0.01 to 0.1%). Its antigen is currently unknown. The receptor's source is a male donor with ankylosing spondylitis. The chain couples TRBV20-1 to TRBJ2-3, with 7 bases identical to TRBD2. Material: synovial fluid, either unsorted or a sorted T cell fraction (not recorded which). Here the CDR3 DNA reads TGCAGTGCCATAGCGGGCCCGATCACAGATACGCAGTATTTT. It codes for CSAIAGPITDTQYF.